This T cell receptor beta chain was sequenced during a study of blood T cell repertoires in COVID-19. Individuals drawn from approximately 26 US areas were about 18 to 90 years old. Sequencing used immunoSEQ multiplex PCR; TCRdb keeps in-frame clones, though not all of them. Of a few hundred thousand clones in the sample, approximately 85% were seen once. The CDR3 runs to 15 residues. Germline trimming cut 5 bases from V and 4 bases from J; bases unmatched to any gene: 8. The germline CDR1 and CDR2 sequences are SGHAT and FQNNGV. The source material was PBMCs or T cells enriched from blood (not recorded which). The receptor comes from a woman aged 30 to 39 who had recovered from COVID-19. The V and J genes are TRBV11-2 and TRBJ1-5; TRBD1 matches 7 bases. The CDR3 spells CASSEGAIGNQPQHF. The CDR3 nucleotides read TGTGCCAGCAGCGAGGGGGCAATAGGGAATCAGCCCCAGCATTTT.